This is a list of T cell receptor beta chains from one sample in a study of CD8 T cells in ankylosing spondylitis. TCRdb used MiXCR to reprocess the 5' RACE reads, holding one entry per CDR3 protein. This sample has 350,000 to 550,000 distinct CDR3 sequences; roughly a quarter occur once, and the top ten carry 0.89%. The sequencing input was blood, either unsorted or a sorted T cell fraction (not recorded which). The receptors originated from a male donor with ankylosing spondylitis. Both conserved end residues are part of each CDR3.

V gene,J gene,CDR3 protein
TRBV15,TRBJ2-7,CATSNRLPAYEQYF
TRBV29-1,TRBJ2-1,CSVESEVW
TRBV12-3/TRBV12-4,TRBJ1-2,CASSLSRNGYTF
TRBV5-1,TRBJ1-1,CASSTDRILMNTEAFF
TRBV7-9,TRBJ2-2,CASSSLAGGTGELFF
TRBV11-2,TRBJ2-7,CASSLSGTSGTYEQYF
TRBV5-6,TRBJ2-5,CASGLAGGQETQYF
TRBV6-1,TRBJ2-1,CASRPGTGEWNEQFF
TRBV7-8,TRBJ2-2,CASSNPGTGVTGELFF
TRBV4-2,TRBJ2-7,CASSHQDRVTYEQYF